The sample holds many counts of the clone carrying this T cell receptor (beta chain). TCRdb passed the RACE reads through MiXCR, listing each CDR3 protein once. The table shows 42,000 or so distinct CDR3 sequences, with under 4.5% occurring only once. The time point denotes: patch test 1, 2 weeks after DPC sensitization. The treatment here: therapeutic diphenylcyclopropenone sensitization with weekly scalp DPC. Unfractionated whole blood yielded total RNA. This entry comes from a study of human T cells and chemical hapten exposure. Study overall: Epicutaneous patch tests delivered 0.01% DPC to the upper back, with evaluation at 6 days.

The receptor was isolated from a man between 50 and 59 years old with alopecia areata. Some clones in this sample may be carry-over from other donors' samples. The sequencing used whole blood, collected in connection with sensitization to the hapten diphenylcyclopropenone (DPC).

CDR3 sequence (DNA): TGCGCCAGCAGCTTGGTTAGCGGAGGAGGAGAGACCCAGTACTTC. Amino acid sequence: CASSLVSGGGETQYF. This chain connects TRBV5-1 to TRBJ2-5; D is perhaps TRBD2 (6 bases). The CDR3 length is 15 residues. The V and J ends lost 0 bases and 4 bases respectively, with 13 bases between them. Germline V gives CDR1 SGHRS, CDR2 YFSETQ.